One sample yielded the 6 T cell receptor beta chains listed below, sequenced in a study of PD-L1 blockade in urothelial cancer. Generated by immunoSEQ multiplex PCR, the TCRdb table keeps only in-frame clones and is missing some. The repertoire holds more than 65,000 clones, with roughly 87% as singletons. The sequences come from PBMCs, collected around atezolizumab (anti-PD-L1) treatment. The source is a woman aged 70-85 years with urothelial cancer.

The chain is built from TRBV11-2 and TRBJ1-2; D not resolved. The germline V gene encodes CDR1 SGHAT and CDR2 FQNNGV. The CDR3 extends over 13 amino acids. V was clipped by 1 base and J by 0 bases, with 3 bases between them. This CDR3 reads CASSLAANYGYTF. The CDR3 DNA is TGTGCCAGCAGCTTAGCAGCTAACTATGGCTACACCTTC.

The chain recombines TRBV27 with TRBJ1-6, with 10 bases matching TRBD1. This CDR3 contains 16 residues. Germline CDR1 and CDR2: MNHEY and SMNVEV (reference sequence). The ends lost 4 bases at V and 2 bases at J; junction bases unmatched: 2. The CDR3 nucleotides read TGTGCCAGCAGTTCGACAGGGGGCGCCTATAATTCACCCCTCCACTTT. Residues: CASSSTGGAYNSPLHF.

This sequence joins TRBV11-2 and TRBJ2-7, with 7 bases matching TRBD1. Germline assignment: CDR1 SGHAT and CDR2 FQNNGV. The CDR3 is made up of 13 amino acids. The trim removed 3 bases at V and 6 bases at J, leaving 5 bases unmatched. CDR3: CASSLGQRREQYF. CDR3 coding DNA: TGTGCCAGCAGCTTGGGACAGCGACGCGAGCAGTACTTC.

The V gene is TRBV11-3, the J gene TRBJ2-5, with a possible D match to TRBD2 (6 bases). Germline values: CDR1 SGHNT, CDR2 YENEEA. There are 16 residues in the CDR3. Trimming took off 1 base at V and 1 base at J, with 13 bases between the two ends. CDR3 bases: TGTGCCAGCAGCTTAGGCTCTGCGGGGAGCCAAGAGACCCAGTACTTC. Translation gives CASSLGSAGSQETQYF.

This rearrangement joins TRBV5-1 to TRBJ2-2; TRBD2 matches at 7 bases. Losses at the gene ends were 2 bases for V and 1 base for J; bases not matched to a gene: 2. The CDR3 totals 15 residues. Germline-derived CDR1 and CDR2 are SGHRS and YFSETQ. CDR3 in amino acids: CASSFGLVNTGELFF. The CDR3 DNA reads as TGCGCCAGCAGCTTCGGACTAGTGAACACCGGGGAGCTGTTTTTT.

This chain joins TRBV28 and TRBJ2-5, with D tentatively TRBD1 (6 bases). Germline V gene data show CDR1 as MDHEN and CDR2 as SYDVKM. The V and J ends lost 6 bases and 2 bases respectively, with 16 bases between them. This CDR3 spans 15 amino acids. CDR3 protein: CASSSGTTTQETQYF. The CDR3, as DNA: TGTGCCAGCAGCTCTGGGACAACGACGCAAGAGACCCAGTACTTC.